The T cell receptor (beta chain) under discussion was sequenced for a study of Ad26.COV2.S vaccination and SARS-CoV-2 variants. Study-wide background: The vaccine Ad26.COV2.S was put into the muscle once, or twice with 56 days between.

TCRdb keeps only in-frame clones here, not all; method: immunoSEQ multiplex PCR. The sample includes 250,000 to 300,000 clones, about 90% seen only once; the top ten take about 3.1%. Per germline, CDR1 MNHEY and CDR2 SMNVEV (reference sequence). There are 16 residues in the CDR3. On this clone: This could be a read error, since a much larger clone is one nucleotide away.

The sample's treatment: approximately 18 received Ad26.COV2.S at low or high dose, single or two shots; about 5 received placebo; per-sample allocation not given. Day 63 after the first vaccine or placebo injection was the time point for sampling. The J gene is TRBJ1-2, the V gene TRBV27; 8 bases fit TRBD1. This TCR came from a person aged 18 to 59 who received the Ad26.COV2.S COVID-19 vaccine or a placebo. The sequenced sample was peripheral blood, obtained in a trial of Ad26.COV2.S vaccine versus placebo. The CDR3, as DNA: TGTGCCGGCAGCATGACAGGGGCCGCTGTGTTCTATGGCTACACCTTC. This gives the protein CAGSMTGAAVFYGYTF.